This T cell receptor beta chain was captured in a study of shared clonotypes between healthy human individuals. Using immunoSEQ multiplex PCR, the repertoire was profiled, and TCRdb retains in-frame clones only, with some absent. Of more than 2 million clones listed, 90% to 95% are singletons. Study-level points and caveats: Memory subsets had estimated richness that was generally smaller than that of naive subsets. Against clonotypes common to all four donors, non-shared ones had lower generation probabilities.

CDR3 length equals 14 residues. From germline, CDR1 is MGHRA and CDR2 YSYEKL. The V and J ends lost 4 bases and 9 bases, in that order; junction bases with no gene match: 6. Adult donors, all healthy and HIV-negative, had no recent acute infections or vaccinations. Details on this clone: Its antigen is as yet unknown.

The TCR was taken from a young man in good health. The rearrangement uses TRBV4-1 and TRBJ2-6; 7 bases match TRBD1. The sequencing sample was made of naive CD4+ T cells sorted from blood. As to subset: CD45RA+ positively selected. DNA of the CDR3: TGCGCCAGCAGCCCAACGACAGGGATCAACGTCCTGACTTTC. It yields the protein CASSPTTGINVLTF.